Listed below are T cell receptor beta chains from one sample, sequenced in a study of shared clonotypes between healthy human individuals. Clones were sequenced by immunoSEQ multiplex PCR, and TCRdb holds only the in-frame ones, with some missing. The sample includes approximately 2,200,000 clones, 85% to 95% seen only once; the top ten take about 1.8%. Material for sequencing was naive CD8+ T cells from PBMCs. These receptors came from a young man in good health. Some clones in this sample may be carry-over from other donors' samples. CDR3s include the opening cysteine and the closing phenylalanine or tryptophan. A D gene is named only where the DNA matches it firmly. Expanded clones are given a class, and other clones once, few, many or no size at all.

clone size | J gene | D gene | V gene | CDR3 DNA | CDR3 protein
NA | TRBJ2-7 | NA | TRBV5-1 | TGCGCCAGCAGCTTGGTATCGTCTGGGGAGCAGTACTTC | CASSLVSSGEQYF
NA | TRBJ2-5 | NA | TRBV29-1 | TGCAGCGTTGAAGATCAAGAGACCCAGTACTTC | CSVEDQETQYF
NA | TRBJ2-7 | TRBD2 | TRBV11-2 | TGTGCCAGCAGCTTAGATCGACTAGCAGCCACCTACGAGCAGTACTTC | CASSLDRLAATYEQYF
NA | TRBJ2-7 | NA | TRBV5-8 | TGTGCCAGCAGCTTGAGGTACGGAGCTCGCAACGAGCAGTACTTC | CASSLRYGARNEQYF
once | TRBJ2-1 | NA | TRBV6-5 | TGTGCCAGCAGTTTCTCACAGGGAGATTACAATGAGCAGTTCTTC | CASSFSQGDYNEQFF
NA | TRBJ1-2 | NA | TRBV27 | TGTGCCAGCAGTTTAGGGGGCCACTTAAACTATGGCTACACCTTC | CASSLGGHLNYGYTF
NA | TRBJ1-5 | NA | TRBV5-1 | TGCGCCAGCAGCCCCCAGGTTAATCAGCCCCAGCATTTT | CASSPQVNQPQHF
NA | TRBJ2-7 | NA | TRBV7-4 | TGTGCCAGCAGCTTCGGCATCGGGAGAGGGGACTACGAGCAGTACTTC | CASSFGIGRGDYEQYF
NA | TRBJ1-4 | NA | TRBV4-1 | TGCGCCAGCATGGGGGGGTTCTCTGAAAAACTGTTTTTT | CASMGGFSEKLFF
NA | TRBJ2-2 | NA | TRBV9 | TGTGCCAGCAGCGTAGCGCTGACCACCGGGGAGCTGTTTTTT | CASSVALTTGELFF
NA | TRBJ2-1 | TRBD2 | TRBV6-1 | TGTGCCAGCATGGGGAGGAGCGGGAACCCTAATGAGCAGTTCTTC | CASMGRSGNPNEQFF
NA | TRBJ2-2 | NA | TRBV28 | TGTGCCAGCAACTTAGGACAGTTGGCCGGGGAGCTGTTTTTT | CASNLGQLAGELFF
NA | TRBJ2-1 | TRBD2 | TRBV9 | TGTGCCAGCAGCGACACTAGCGCGAGCTCCTACAATGAGCAGTTCTTC | CASSDTSASSYNEQFF
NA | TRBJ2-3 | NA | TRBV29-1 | TGCAGCGTTGAAGGGGGGAGGATGAGCACAGATACGCAGTATTTT | CSVEGGRMSTDTQYF
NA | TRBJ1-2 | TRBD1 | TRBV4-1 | TGCGCCAGCAGCCCTGGACAGGGACCTATCTATGGCTACACCTTC | CASSPGQGPIYGYTF
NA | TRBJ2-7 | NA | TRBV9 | TGTGCCAGCAGCGTAGGGGCAGGGTGGGAGCAGTACTTC | CASSVGAGWEQYF
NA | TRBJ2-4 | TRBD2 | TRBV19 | TGTGCCAGTAGACCGGGACTAGCGGGAGCCAAAAACATTCAGTACTTC | CASRPGLAGAKNIQYF
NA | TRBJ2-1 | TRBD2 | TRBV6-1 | TGTGCCAGCAGTGAACTAGCGGAGGACAATGAGCAGTTCTTC | CASSELAEDNEQFF
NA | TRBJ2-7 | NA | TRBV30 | TGTGCCTGGAGCCAGGGGCACCCTCCCTCCTACGAGCAGTACTTC | CAWSQGHPPSYEQYF
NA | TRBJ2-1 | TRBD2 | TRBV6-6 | TGTGCCAGCAGTCGGGCCACAGCGGGATTCAACAATGAGCAGTTCTTC | CASSRATAGFNNEQFF
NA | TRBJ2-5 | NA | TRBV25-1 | TGTGCCAGCAGTGAATCTGGGGAATGGGAGACCCAGTACTTC | CASSESGEWETQYF
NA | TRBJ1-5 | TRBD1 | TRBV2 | TGTGCCACATCCCCAGGGGGAGGGTACAATCAGCCCCAGCATTTT | CATSPGGGYNQPQHF
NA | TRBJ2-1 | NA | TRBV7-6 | TGTGCCAGCAGCCCTGGTAGGGGCGCCTACAATGAGCAGTTCTTC | CASSPGRGAYNEQFF
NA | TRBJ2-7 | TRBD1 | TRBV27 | TGTGCCAGCAGCCCGGACAGGCGTGCGTACGAGCAGTACTTC | CASSPDRRAYEQYF
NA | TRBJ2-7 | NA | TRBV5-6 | TGTGCCAGCAGCTTGCATGGGGACCGCGAGCAGTACTTC | CASSLHGDREQYF
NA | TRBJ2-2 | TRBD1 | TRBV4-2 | TGTGCCAGCAGCCAAGATTGGGGTGGAGAGGGGGCTTTGATTTTCGGGGAGCTGTTTTTT | CASSQDWGGEGALIFGELFF
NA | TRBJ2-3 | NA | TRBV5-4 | TGTGCCAGCAGCTCAAATCTGGGCACAGATACGCAGTATTTT | CASSSNLGTDTQYF
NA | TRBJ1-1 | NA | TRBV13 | TGTGCCAGCTGGAGTTTACGGGGGGGGCCTGACCCTGAAGCTTTCTTT | CASWSLRGGPDPEAFF
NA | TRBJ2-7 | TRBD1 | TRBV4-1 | TGCGCCAGCAGCCACATGGACAGGGGAGGCCACGAGCAGTACTTC | CASSHMDRGGHEQYF
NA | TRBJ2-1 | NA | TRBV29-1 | TGCAGCGTTACCGACAGGGTGGGGGGATTGGATAGATACAATGAGCAGTTCTTC | CSVTDRVGGLDRYNEQFF
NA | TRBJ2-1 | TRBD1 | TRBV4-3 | TGCGCCAGCAGTCCCGGGACAGGGATCTACAATGAGCAGTTCTTC | CASSPGTGIYNEQFF
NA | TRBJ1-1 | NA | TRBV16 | TGTGCCAGCAGCCAAACCGAGGAGCCTGGCAGTGAAGCTTTCTTT | CASSQTEEPGSEAFF
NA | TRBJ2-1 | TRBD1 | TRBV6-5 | TGTGCCAGCAGGACAGGGGGCGGGGATGAGCAGTTCTTC | CASRTGGGDEQFF
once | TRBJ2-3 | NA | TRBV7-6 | TGTGCCAGCAGTTCGGGACGTTCAGATACGCAGTATTTT | CASSSGRSDTQYF
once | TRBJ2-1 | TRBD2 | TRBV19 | TGTGCCAGTAGTATAGCTCCCGGGGGACTACCCTACAATGAGCAGTTCTTC | CASSIAPGGLPYNEQFF
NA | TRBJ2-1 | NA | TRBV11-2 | TGTGCCAGCAGCTTAGATACGGGGTTCGGGGCTAATGAGCAGTTCTTC | CASSLDTGFGANEQFF
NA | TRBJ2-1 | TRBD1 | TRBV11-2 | TGTGCCAGCAGCTATGGGACAGGGGTTTTCAATGAGCAGTTCTTC | CASSYGTGVFNEQFF
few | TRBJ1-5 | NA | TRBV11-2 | TGTGCCAGCAGCTTAGCCCTCTATCAGCCCCAGCATTTT | CASSLALYQPQHF
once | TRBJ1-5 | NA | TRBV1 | TGCACCAGCAGCCCGACCGGGACAGGGGATGGTGGTAGCAATCAGCCCCAGCATTTT | CTSSPTGTGDGGSNQPQHF
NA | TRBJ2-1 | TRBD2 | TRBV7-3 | TGTGCCAGCAGCTTAACGTTGCGGGAGATCGGCAATGAGCAGTTCTTC | CASSLTLREIGNEQFF